The 15 T cell receptor beta chains listed next were all sequenced from one sample in a study of cytomegalovirus exposure and HLA in healthy donors. This PCR relied on a set of 60 Vbeta primers and 13 Jbeta primers. Clones were sequenced by immunoSEQ multiplex PCR, and TCRdb holds only the in-frame ones, with some missing. The sample carries some 140,000 clones, roughly 80% recorded once. The specimen sequenced was PBMCs. Receptors were obtained from a woman aged 35 to 49 in good health and CMV-seronegative.

This clone was observed a few times. The V and J genes are TRBV16 and TRBJ1-2, with 9 bases aligning to TRBD1. Germline assignment: CDR1 KGHSY and CDR2 FQNENV. This CDR3 contains 15 residues. After removal of 2 bases from V and 8 bases from J, the junction contained 9 bases not matched to a gene. Here the CDR3 reads CASSQRQGVTVGYTF. The CDR3 DNA follows: TGTGCCAGCAGCCAACGACAGGGGGTGACGGTAGGCTACACCTTC.

The V call is TRBV6-6, the J call TRBJ2-2, with D hard to call. The CDR3 contains 13 residues. Trimming stripped 1 base from V and 5 bases from J, with 5 bases between. The germline gives CDR1 MNHNY, CDR2 SVGAGI (reference sequence). The CDR3: CASSYWATGELFF. Here the CDR3 DNA reads TGTGCCAGCAGTTACTGGGCTACCGGGGAGCTGTTTTTT.

The chain joins TRBV5-4 to TRBJ2-7, with D possibly being TRBD1 (6 bases). CDR3 length: 13 residues. In germline, CDR1 is SGHNT, CDR2 YYREEE (reference sequence). Trimming took 4 bases from V and 1 from J, leaving 9 bases between them. The CDR3 DNA reads TGTGCCAGCAGCCAGGGGAGTTCCTACGAGCAGTACTTC. As protein: CASSQGSSYEQYF.

The chain is built from TRBV7-9 and TRBJ2-2; 11 bases agree with TRBD2. Germline V gene data show CDR1 as SEHNR and CDR2 as FQNEAQ (reference sequence). Trimming removed 5 bases from V and 4 bases from J; junction bases left unmatched: 3. This CDR3 region has 15 residues. The CDR3 DNA reads as TGTGCCAGCAGCCAAACTAGCGGGAGCACCGGGGAGCTGTTTTTT. It is translated as CASSQTSGSTGELFF. The whole variable domain, remainder taken from reference TRBV7-9 and TRBJ2-2, is DTGVSQNPRHKITKRGQNVTFRCDPISEHNRLYWYRQTLGQGPEFLTYFQNEAQLEKSRLLSDRFSAERPKGSFSTLEIQRTEQGDSAMYLCASSQTSGSTGELFFGEGSRLTVL.

The V gene is TRBV13, the J gene TRBJ2-1, with D tentatively TRBD2 (6 bases). V shed 5 bases and J shed 4 bases, with 12 bases lying between them. Germline V CDR1 and CDR2: PRHDT, FYEKMQ (reference sequence). The CDR3 contains 14 residues. The CDR3 DNA follows: TGTGCCAGCAGCCCCAGGGACTTGTACAATGAGCAGTTCTTC. This codes for CASSPRDLYNEQFF. The variable domain in full, completed from reference TRBV13 and TRBJ2-1, reads AAGVIQSPRHLIKEKRETATLKCYPIPRHDTVYWYQQGPGQDPQFLISFYEKMQSDKGSIPDRFSAQQFSDYHSELNMSSLELGDSALYFCASSPRDLYNEQFFGPGTRLTVL.

J is TRBJ2-7 and V is TRBV2; tentatively, D is TRBD2 (6 bases). Germline V lookup: CDR1 SNHLY, CDR2 FYNNEI. CDR3 length: 16 amino acids. Trimming left V 4 bases short and J 3 bases short, with 19 bases between. The CDR3 sequence: CASSGQSSDNFYEQYF. The CDR3 nucleotides are TGTGCCAGCAGTGGACAGTCTAGCGATAATTTCTACGAGCAGTACTTC.

The chain is built from TRBV4-1 and TRBJ1-1, with a possible D match to TRBD1 (5 bases). Germline V gene sequence: CDR1 MGHRA, CDR2 YSYEKL. Trimming pared 0 bases from V and 11 bases from J, leaving 22 bases between. The CDR3 has 16 amino acids. The CDR3 spells CASSQDGAARRRNAFF. CDR3 coding DNA: TGCGCCAGCAGCCAAGATGGGGCAGCCCGAAGGAGAAATGCTTTCTTT.

The chain combines TRBV28 with TRBJ1-5; TRBD1 is a possible D gene (6 bases). Trimming stripped 5 bases from V and 4 bases from J, with 18 bases between. The CDR3 contains 16 residues. Germline CDR1 is MDHEN and CDR2 is SYDVKM. This chain's CDR3 is CASSPSGVLGNQPQHF. CDR3 sequence (DNA): TGTGCCAGCAGTCCCTCAGGGGTTCTCGGGAATCAGCCCCAGCATTTT.

The J gene is TRBJ2-7, the V gene TRBV5-1, with TRBD2 matching 13 bases. Germline trimming cut 4 bases from V and 7 bases from J; bases unmatched to any gene: 5. Germline CDR1 and CDR2: SGHRS and YFSETQ. The CDR3 is 14 amino acids. CDR3 bases: TGCGCCAGCAGCACGGGACTAGCGGGGAGTGAGCAGTACTTC. It yields the protein CASSTGLAGSEQYF.

V and J are TRBV6-5 and TRBJ2-7; D might be TRBD1 (6 bases). This CDR3 region has 13 residues. Looked up from germline, CDR1 is MNHEY and CDR2 is SVGAGI. The V gene lost 7 bases and the J gene lost 2 bases, with 12 bases spanning the gap. CDR3 coding DNA: TGTGCCAGCATCGAAACAGGGACCTACGAGCAGTACTTC. Residues: CASIETGTYEQYF.

V and J are TRBV2 and TRBJ1-1; D perhaps matches TRBD1 (6 bases). V was shortened by 7 bases and J by 3 bases, with 12 bases between the two germline ends. This CDR3 contains 13 residues. CDR1 is SNHLY, CDR2 FYNNEI, per germline. The CDR3, as DNA: TGTGCCAGCAACCCCCAGGGGTACACTGAAGCTTTCTTT. Translation gives CASNPQGYTEAFF.

The chain couples TRBV5-4 to TRBJ1-1; 11 bases are shared with TRBD1. The CDR3 runs 15 residues. Germline V gives CDR1 SGHNT, CDR2 YYREEE (reference sequence). Trimming cost V 2 bases and J 4 bases; bases outside gene matches: 4. CDR3 in amino acids: CASSFPGTGGTEAFF. The CDR3 DNA reads as TGTGCCAGCAGCTTTCCCGGGACAGGGGGCACTGAAGCTTTCTTT.

This chain links TRBV28 with TRBJ1-2, with TRBD1 as a possible D gene (6 bases). The CDR3 is 16 amino acids. Deletions cut 5 bases from V and 6 bases from J, with 22 bases between. Germline V gene data show CDR1 as MDHEN and CDR2 as SYDVKM. CDR3 sequence (DNA): TGTGCCAGCAGTCATTCCACAGGGAGAACTCGTCATGGCTACACCTTC. Protein sequence: CASSHSTGRTRHGYTF.

The chain employs TRBV6-6 and TRBJ2-2; the D is unclear. V was trimmed by 0 bases and J by 4 bases, leaving 6 bases between them. The CDR3 is made up of 14 amino acids. Germline values: CDR1 MNHNY, CDR2 SVGAGI (reference sequence). The CDR3 region has the DNA TGTGCCAGCAGTTACTCCGGCGGCACCGGGGAGCTGTTTTTT. Translated, it gives CASSYSGGTGELFF.

The chain is built from TRBV19 and TRBJ1-1; possible D gene TRBD1, 5 bases. This CDR3 spans 15 amino acids. Germline CDR1 LNHDA, CDR2 SQIVND (reference sequence). The ends were cut back, 8 bases at V and 4 bases at J, with 20 bases in the middle. CDR3 in DNA: TGTGCCAGTCGCCTCCGGGAGGGTGGGGGCACTGAAGCTTTCTTT. The encoded protein is CASRLREGGGTEAFF.